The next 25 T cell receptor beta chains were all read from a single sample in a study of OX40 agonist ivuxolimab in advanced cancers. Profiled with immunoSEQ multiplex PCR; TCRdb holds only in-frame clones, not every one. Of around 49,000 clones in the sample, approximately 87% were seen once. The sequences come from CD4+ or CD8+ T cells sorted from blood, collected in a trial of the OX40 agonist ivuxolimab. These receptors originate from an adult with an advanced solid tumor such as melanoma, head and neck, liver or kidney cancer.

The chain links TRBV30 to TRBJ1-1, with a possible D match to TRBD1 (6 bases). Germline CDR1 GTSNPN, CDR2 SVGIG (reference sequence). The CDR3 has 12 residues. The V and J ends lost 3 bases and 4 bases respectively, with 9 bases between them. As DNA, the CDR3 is TGTGCCTGGAGCAGGGGCGTCACTGAAGCTTTCTTT. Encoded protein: CAWSRGVTEAFF.

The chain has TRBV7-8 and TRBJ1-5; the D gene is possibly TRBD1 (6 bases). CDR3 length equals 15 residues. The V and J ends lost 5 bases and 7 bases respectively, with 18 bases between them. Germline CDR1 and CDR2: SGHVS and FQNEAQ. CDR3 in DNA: TGTGCCAGCAGCCCCCTGGGGGGGGGCAGGCAGCCCCAGCATTTT. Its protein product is CASSPLGGGRQPQHF.

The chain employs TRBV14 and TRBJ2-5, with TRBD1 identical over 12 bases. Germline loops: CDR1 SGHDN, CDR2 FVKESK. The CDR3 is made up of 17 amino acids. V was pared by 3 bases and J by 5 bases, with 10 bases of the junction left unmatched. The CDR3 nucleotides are TGTGCCAGCAGCCACCTCGGGACAGGGGGCGGGTTGGAGACCCAGTACTTC. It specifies CASSHLGTGGGLETQYF. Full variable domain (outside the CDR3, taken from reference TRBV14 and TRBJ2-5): EAGVTQFPSHSVIEKGQTVTLRCDPISGHDNLYWYRRVMGKEIKFLLHFVKESKQDESGMPNNRFLAERTGGTYSTLKVQPAELEDSGVYFCASSHLGTGGGLETQYFGPGTRLLVL.

This chain's CDR3 is CAISESYYEQYF. The DNA of the CDR3 is TGTGCCATCAGTGAGTCTTACTACGAGCAGTACTTC. The V gene is TRBV10-3, the J gene TRBJ2-7; D gene unclear. Trimming took 0 bases from V and 3 from J, leaving 3 bases between them. The CDR3 runs to 12 residues. Germline lookup yields CDR1 ENHRY and CDR2 SYGVKD.

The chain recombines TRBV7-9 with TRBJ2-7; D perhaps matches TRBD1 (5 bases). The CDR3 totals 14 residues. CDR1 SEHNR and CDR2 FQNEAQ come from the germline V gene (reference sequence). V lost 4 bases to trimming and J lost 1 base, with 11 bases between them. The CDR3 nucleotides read TGTGCCAGCAGCTCACGTCAGGGTTCCTACGAGCAGTACTTC. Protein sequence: CASSSRQGSYEQYF.

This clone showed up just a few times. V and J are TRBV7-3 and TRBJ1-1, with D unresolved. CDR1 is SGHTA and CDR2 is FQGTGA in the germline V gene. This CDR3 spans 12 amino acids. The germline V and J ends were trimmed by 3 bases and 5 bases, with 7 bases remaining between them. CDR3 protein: CASSFSGTEAFF. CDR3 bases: TGTGCCAGCAGCTTCAGCGGTACTGAAGCTTTCTTT.

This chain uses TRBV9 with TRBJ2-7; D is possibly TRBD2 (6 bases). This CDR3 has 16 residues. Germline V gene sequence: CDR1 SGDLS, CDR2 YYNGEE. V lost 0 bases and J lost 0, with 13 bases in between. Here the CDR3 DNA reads TGTGCCAGCAGCGTAGAGGCGGGGCCAAGCTCCTACGAGCAGTACTTC. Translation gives CASSVEAGPSSYEQYF.

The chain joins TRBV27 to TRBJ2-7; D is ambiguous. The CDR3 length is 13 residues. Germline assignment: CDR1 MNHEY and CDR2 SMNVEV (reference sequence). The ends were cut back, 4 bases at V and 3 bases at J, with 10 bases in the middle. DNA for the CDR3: TGTGCCAGCAGTTCCCCGGTTCACTACGAGCAGTACTTC. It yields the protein CASSSPVHYEQYF.

The CDR3 loop reads CASSPGGLNEKLFF. The DNA of the CDR3 is TGTGCCAGCAGTCCAGGGGGCCTTAATGAAAAACTGTTTTTT. The gene calls are TRBV6-1 and TRBJ1-4, with 8 bases fitting TRBD1. The germline CDR1 and CDR2 sequences are MNHNS and SASEGT. The CDR3 is made up of 14 amino acids. The J segment lost 4 bases and the V segment lost 5 bases, leaving 3 bases of the junction unmatched.

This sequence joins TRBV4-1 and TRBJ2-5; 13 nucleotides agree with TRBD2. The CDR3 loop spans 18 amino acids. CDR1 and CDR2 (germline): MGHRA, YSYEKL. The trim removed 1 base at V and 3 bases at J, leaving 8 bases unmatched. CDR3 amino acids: CASSQVGFGTSGEETQYF. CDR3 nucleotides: TGCGCCAGCAGCCAAGTAGGTTTTGGGACTAGCGGGGAAGAGACCCAGTACTTC.

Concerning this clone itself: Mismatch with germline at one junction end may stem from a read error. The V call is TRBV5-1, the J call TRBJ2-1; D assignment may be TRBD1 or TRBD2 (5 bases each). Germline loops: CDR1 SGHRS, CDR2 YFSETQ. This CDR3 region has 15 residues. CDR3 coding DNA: TGCGCCAGCAGGTTGGGGCCGGGGCCATACAATGAGCAGTTCTTC. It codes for CASRLGPGPYNEQFF.

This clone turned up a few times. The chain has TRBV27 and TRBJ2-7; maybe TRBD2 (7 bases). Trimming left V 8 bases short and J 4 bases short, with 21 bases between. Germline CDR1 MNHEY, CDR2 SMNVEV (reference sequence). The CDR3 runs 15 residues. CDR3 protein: CASCLVGGRDYEQYF. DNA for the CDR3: TGTGCCAGCTGTCTTGTGGGGGGGCGGGATTACGAGCAGTACTTC.

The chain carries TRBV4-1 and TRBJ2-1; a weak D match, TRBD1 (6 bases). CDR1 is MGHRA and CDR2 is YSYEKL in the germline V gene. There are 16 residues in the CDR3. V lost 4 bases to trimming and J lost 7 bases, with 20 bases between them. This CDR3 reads CASSRIRRQEYNEQFF. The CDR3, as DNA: TGCGCCAGCAGCCGCATCCGGAGACAGGAGTATAATGAGCAGTTCTTC.

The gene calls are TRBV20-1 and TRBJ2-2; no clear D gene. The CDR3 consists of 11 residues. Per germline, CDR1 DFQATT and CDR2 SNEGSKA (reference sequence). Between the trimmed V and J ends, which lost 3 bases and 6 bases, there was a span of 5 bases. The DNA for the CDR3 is TGCAGTGCTAGGTCGGCCGGGGAGCTGTTTTTT. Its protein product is CSARSAGELFF.

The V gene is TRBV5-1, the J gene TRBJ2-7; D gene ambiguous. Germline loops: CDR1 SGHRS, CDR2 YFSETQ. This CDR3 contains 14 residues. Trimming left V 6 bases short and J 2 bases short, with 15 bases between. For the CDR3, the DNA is TGCGCCAGCACCGAAACGGACGGCCCCTACGAGCAGTACTTC. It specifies CASTETDGPYEQYF.

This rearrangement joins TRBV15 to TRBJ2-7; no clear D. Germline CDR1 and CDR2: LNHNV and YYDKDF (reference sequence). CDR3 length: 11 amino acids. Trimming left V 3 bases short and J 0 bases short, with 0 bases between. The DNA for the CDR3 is TGTGCCACCAGCAGCTCCTACGAGCAGTACTTC. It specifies CATSSSYEQYF.

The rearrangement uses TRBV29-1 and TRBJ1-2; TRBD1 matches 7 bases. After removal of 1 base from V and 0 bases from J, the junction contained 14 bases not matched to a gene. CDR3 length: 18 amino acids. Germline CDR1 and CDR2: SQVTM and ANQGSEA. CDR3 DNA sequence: TGCAGCGTTGAAGTTGGAGACTATGGGACAGTACCTAACTATGGCTACACCTTC. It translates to CSVEVGDYGTVPNYGYTF.

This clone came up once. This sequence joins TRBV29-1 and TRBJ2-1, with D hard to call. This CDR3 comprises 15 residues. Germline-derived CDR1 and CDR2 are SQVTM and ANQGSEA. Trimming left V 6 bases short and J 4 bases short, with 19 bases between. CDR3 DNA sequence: TGCAGCGTAGAGAGACCCGACGGCCTATACAATGAGCAGTTCTTC. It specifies CSVERPDGLYNEQFF.

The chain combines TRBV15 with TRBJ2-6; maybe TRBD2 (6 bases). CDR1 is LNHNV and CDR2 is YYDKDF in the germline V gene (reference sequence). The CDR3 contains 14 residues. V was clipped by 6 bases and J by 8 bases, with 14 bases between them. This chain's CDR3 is CATREGFFSNVLTF. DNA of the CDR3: TGTGCCACCAGGGAGGGTTTTTTTTCCAACGTCCTGACTTTC. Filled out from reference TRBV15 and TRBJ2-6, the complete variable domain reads DAMVIQNPRYQVTQFGKPVTLSCSQTLNHNVMYWYQQKSSQAPKLLFHYYDKDFNNEADTPDNFQSRRPNTSFCFLDIRSPGLGDTAMYLCATREGFFSNVLTFGAGSRLTVL.

The CDR3, as DNA: TGTGCCAGCAGCCAAGGCCCCCCCAGCACAGATACGCAGTATTTT. This codes for CASSQGPPSTDTQYF. This chain joins TRBV4-2 and TRBJ2-3; no clear D gene. Per germline, CDR1 LGHNA and CDR2 YNFKEQ. CDR3 length: 15 residues. Deletions cut 1 base from V and 0 bases from J, with 8 bases between.

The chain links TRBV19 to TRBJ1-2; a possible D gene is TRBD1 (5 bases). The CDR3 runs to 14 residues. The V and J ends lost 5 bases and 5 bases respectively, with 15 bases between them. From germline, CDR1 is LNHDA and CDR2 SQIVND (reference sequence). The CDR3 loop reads CASSPIGALYGYTF. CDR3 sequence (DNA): TGTGCCAGTAGTCCTATAGGGGCGCTTTATGGCTACACCTTC.

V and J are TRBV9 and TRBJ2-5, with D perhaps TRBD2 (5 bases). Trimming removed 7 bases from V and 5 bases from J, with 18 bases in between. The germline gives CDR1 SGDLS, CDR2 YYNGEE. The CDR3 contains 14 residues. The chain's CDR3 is CASAPGGLTETQYF. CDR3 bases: TGTGCCAGCGCCCCCGGAGGTCTTACGGAGACCCAGTACTTC.

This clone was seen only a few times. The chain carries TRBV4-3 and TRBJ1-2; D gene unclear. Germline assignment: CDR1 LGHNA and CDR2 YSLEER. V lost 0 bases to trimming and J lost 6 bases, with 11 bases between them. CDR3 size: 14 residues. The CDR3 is CASSQDLSPDGYTF. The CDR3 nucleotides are TGCGCCAGCAGCCAAGATCTGAGCCCCGATGGCTACACCTTC.

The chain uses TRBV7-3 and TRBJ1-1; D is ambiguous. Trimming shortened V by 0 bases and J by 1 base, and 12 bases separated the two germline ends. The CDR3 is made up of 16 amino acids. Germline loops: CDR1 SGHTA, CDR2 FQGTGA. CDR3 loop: CASSLTGVRRNTEAFF. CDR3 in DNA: TGTGCCAGCAGCTTAACGGGAGTTAGAAGGAACACTGAAGCTTTCTTT.

Here the CDR3 reads CASSLVWDIGNTIYF. CDR3 nucleotides: TGTGCCAGCAGCTTAGTCTGGGACATTGGAAACACCATATATTTT. The chain employs TRBV11-2 and TRBJ1-3; TRBD1 is a possible D gene (6 bases). The CDR3 covers 15 residues. Per germline, CDR1 SGHAT and CDR2 FQNNGV. Trimming removed 1 base at V and 3 bases at J, with 10 bases between. Full variable domain (missing parts from reference TRBV11-2 and TRBJ1-3): EAGVAQSPRYKIIEKRQSVAFWCNPISGHATLYWYQQILGQGPKLLIQFQNNGVVDDSQLPKDRFSAERLKGVDSTLKIQPAKLEDSAVYLCASSLVWDIGNTIYFGEGSWLTVV.